This is a list of T cell receptor beta chains from one sample in a study of vaccination and CD4 T cells after COVID-19. These receptors are not linked to any known antigen. TCRdb reprocessed the PCR reads via MiXCR and lists one record per CDR3 protein. Of several thousand distinct CDR3 sequences listed, around 54% were seen once; the top ten hold 7.3%. Sequenced material: CD4+ T cells from blood, cultured in vitro. These receptors were obtained from a human donor who had recovered from COVID-19. The CDR3 runs from the conserved cysteine through the conserved F or W. D genes are given only for firm matches. The size entry is marked missing in some rows and otherwise reads once, few, many or a size class.

TRBV30	TRBD1	TRBJ1-2	few	CAWSFAGTGDGYTF	TGTGCCTGGAGTTTCGCCGGGACAGGGGACGGCTACACCTTC
TRBV7-9	.	TRBJ1-1	few	CASSPWTGGGTEAFF	TGTGCCAGCAGCCCATGGACGGGAGGGGGCACTGAAGCTTTCTTT
TRBV7-3	.	TRBJ1-2	.	CASSALNLRTASYGYTF	TGTGCCAGCAGCGCTCTCAACCTTCGGACAGCAAGCTATGGCTACACCTTC
TRBV6-1	TRBD1	TRBJ1-2	few	CASSRGTGGYGYTF	TGTGCCAGCAGTCGGGGGACAGGGGGGTATGGCTACACCTTC
TRBV20-1	.	TRBJ1-5	.	CSASVGDNQPQHF	TGCAGTGCTAGTGTGGGAGACAATCAGCCCCAGCATTTT
TRBV19	TRBD1	TRBJ2-3	few	CATTLPGQITDTQYF	TGTGCCACTACACTACCGGGACAGATTACAGATACGCAGTATTTT
TRBV6-1	.	TRBJ1-5	.	CASRLRGNGGDQPQHF	TGTGCCAGCAGACTAAGAGGCAACGGGGGAGATCAGCCCCAGCATTTT
TRBV6-2/TRBV6-3	.	TRBJ1-6	.	CASSTVPMGFSPLHF	TGTGCCAGCAGTACCGTCCCGATGGGGTTTTCACCCCTCCACTTT
TRBV30	.	TRBJ1-1	.	CAWRFRDEAFF	TGTGCCTGGAGATTTAGGGATGAAGCTTTCTTT
TRBV24-1	.	TRBJ2-5	.	CATSDRAGTSQETQYF	TGTGCCACCAGTGATAGGGCAGGGACGAGCCAAGAGACCCAGTACTTC
TRBV20-1	.	TRBJ1-1	few	CSAPLARGTEAFF	TGCAGTGCACCGCTCGCCCGGGGCACTGAAGCTTTCTTT
TRBV7-6	TRBD1	TRBJ2-1	.	CASSLGLSGRAGGGNEQFF	TGTGCCAGCAGCTTAGGGTTGTCAGGGCGGGCAGGGGGCGGCAATGAGCAGTTCTTC
TRBV3-1	.	TRBJ2-5	.	CASSQTRNSQETQYF	TGTGCCAGCAGCCAAACTAGAAACAGCCAAGAGACCCAGTACTTC
TRBV27	.	TRBJ1-1	.	CASSSASLQGTEAFF	TGTGCCAGCAGTTCCGCGAGCCTACAGGGCACTGAAGCTTTCTTT
TRBV6-1	.	TRBJ1-1	.	CASRGYTEAFF	TGTGCCAGCAGGGGGTACACTGAAGCTTTCTTT
TRBV20-1	TRBD2	TRBJ2-1	.	CSASPEGLAGGTQFF	TGCAGTGCTAGTCCGGAGGGACTAGCGGGGGGTACGCAGTTCTTC